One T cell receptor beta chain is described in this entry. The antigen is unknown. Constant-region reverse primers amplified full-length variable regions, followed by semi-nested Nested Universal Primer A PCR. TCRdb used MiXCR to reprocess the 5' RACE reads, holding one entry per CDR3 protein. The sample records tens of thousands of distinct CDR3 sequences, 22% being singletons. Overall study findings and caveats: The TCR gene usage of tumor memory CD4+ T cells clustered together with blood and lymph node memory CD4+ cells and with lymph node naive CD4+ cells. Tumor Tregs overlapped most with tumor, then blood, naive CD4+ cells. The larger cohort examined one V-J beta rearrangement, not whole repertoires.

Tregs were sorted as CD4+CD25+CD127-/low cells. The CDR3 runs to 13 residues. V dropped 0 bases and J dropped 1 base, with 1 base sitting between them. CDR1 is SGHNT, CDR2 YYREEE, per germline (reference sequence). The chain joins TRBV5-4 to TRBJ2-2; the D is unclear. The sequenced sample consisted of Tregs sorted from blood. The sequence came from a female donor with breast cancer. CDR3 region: CASSLGNTGELFF. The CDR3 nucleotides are TGTGCCAGCAGCTTGGGGAACACCGGGGAGCTGTTTTTT.